Sequencing of this TCR beta chain was carried out in a study of cytomegalovirus exposure and HLA in healthy donors. Findings and caveats of the study: In a later analysis, across HLA loci, associated TCR counts were highest for DRB1, lowest for HLA-C. The records held CMV serostatus as the only immune exposure information.

PCR involved 60 Vbeta and 13 Jbeta primers. Profiled with immunoSEQ multiplex PCR; TCRdb holds only in-frame clones, not every one. The sample shows some 120,000 clones, about 70% of them seen only once. About this clone itself: Its antigen is not identified.

The CDR3 sequence is 14 residues long. With 6 bases removed from V and 0 bases from J, the gap between germline ends came to 13 bases. Germline CDR1 reads SGHDT; CDR2 reads YYEEEE. The TCR originated in an older woman in good health and CMV-seropositive. The chain joins TRBV5-6 to TRBJ2-7; no reliable D call. Sequenced sample: PBMCs. The CDR3 sequence: CASIRRGTSYEQYF. The CDR3, as DNA: TGTGCCAGCATCCGCCGAGGAACCTCCTACGAGCAGTACTTC. Together with reference TRBV5-6 and TRBJ2-7, the CDR3 gives the full variable domain: DAGVTQSPTHLIKTRGQQVTLRCSPKSGHDTVSWYQQALGQGPQFIFQYYEEEERQRGNFPDRFSGHQFPNYSSELNVNALLLGDSALYLCASIRRGTSYEQYFGPGTRLTVT.